This is a list of T cell receptor beta chains from one sample in a study of shared clonotypes between healthy human individuals. Only in-frame clones appear in the TCRdb table, and some are missing; sequencing was by immunoSEQ multiplex PCR. Among 2 million to 2.5 million clones, about 90% were seen once, and the ten largest hold 0.3% to 0.4%. The sample comprised naive CD4+ T cells from PBMCs. Every receptor here comes from a man aged 18 to 30 in good health. Some clones in this sample may be carry-over from other donors' samples. CDR3s include the opening cysteine and the closing phenylalanine or tryptophan. The D gene is left open where the match is weak. The size of a clone is reported for some rows only, either as once, few or many, or as a class for expanded clones.

- | TRBJ2-2 | 18 | TRBV18 | - | CASSPQQPRVKDTGELFF | TGTGCCAGCTCACCCCAACAGCCCAGGGTGAAGGACACCGGGGAGCTGTTTTTT
- | TRBJ2-7 | 14 | TRBV10-3 | TRBD2 | CAISDSAGAGEQYF | TGTGCCATCAGTGACTCAGCGGGAGCGGGCGAGCAGTACTTC
- | TRBJ1-5 | 15 | TRBV28 | - | CASSSRDGYNQPQHF | TGTGCCAGCAGTTCCCGGGACGGTTACAATCAGCCCCAGCATTTT
- | TRBJ2-3 | 15 | TRBV9 | - | CASSVSPPPTDTQYF | TGTGCCAGCAGCGTCAGTCCGCCACCCACAGATACGCAGTATTTT
- | TRBJ1-5 | 14 | TRBV6-6 | TRBD1 | CASSYGTGNQPQHF | TGTGCCAGCAGTTACGGGACAGGGAACCAGCCCCAGCATTTT
- | TRBJ2-7 | 15 | TRBV19 | TRBD2 | CASSTWTSGSYEQYF | TGTGCCAGTAGTACCTGGACTAGCGGGAGTTACGAGCAGTACTTC
once | TRBJ2-7 | 13 | TRBV5-6 | - | CASSLRGSYEQYF | TGTGCCAGCAGCTTGAGAGGTTCCTACGAGCAGTACTTC
- | TRBJ2-2 | 15 | TRBV6-5 | - | CASRKPAGRTGELFF | TGTGCCAGCAGAAAACCCGCGGGGCGGACCGGGGAGCTGTTTTTT
once | TRBJ2-7 | 13 | TRBV19 | - | CASSTGAAYEQYF | TGTGCCAGTAGTACTGGGGCGGCATACGAGCAGTACTTC
- | TRBJ2-5 | 16 | TRBV28 | TRBD2 | CASIRGGLAGQETQYF | TGTGCCAGCATAAGGGGGGGCCTAGCGGGACAAGAGACCCAGTACTTC
- | TRBJ2-1 | 13 | TRBV30 | - | CAWSETSYNEQFF | TGTGCCTGGAGTGAGACTAGCTACAATGAGCAGTTCTTC
few | TRBJ1-1 | 13 | TRBV19 | - | CASSIDRDTEAFF | TGTGCCAGTAGTATAGACAGGGACACTGAAGCTTTCTTT
- | TRBJ2-1 | 15 | TRBV19 | TRBD1 | CATHRQGSSYNEQFF | TGTGCCACGCATCGACAGGGAAGCTCCTACAATGAGCAGTTCTTC
- | TRBJ1-1 | 15 | TRBV7-9 | - | CASSSLQSRGAEAFF | TGTGCCAGCAGCTCCCTCCAAAGCCGAGGGGCTGAAGCTTTCTTT
once | TRBJ2-5 | 13 | TRBV5-1 | - | CASSLGGFETQYF | TGCGCCAGCAGCTTGGGAGGGTTTGAGACCCAGTACTTC
- | TRBJ1-5 | 14 | TRBV5-5 | - | CASSLVDAGQPQHF | TGTGCCAGCAGCTTGGTAGATGCGGGGCAGCCCCAGCATTTT
once | TRBJ2-7 | 15 | TRBV11-2 | - | CASSLDPGPSYEQYF | TGTGCCAGCAGCTTAGATCCCGGGCCATCCTACGAGCAGTACTTC